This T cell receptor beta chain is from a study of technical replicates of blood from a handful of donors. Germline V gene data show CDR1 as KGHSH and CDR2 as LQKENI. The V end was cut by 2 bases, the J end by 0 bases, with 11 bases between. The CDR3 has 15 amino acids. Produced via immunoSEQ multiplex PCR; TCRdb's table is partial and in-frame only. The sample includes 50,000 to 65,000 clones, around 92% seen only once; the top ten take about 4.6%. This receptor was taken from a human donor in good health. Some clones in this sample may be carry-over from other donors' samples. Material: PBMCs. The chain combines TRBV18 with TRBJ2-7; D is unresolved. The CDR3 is CASSPSSSSSYEQYF. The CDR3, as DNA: TGTGCCAGCTCACCATCCTCTTCCAGCTCCTACGAGCAGTACTTC.